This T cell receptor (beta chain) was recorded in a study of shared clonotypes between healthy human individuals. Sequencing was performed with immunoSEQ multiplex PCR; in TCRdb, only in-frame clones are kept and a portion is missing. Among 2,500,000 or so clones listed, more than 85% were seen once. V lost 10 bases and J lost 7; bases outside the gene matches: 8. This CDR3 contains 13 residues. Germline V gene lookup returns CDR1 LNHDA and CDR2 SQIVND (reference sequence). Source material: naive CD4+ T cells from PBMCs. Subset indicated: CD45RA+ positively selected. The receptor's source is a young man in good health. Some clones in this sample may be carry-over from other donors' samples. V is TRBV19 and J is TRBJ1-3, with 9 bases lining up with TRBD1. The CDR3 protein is CATKDRGRNTIYF. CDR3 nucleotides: TGTGCCACCAAGGACAGGGGAAGGAACACCATATATTTT.